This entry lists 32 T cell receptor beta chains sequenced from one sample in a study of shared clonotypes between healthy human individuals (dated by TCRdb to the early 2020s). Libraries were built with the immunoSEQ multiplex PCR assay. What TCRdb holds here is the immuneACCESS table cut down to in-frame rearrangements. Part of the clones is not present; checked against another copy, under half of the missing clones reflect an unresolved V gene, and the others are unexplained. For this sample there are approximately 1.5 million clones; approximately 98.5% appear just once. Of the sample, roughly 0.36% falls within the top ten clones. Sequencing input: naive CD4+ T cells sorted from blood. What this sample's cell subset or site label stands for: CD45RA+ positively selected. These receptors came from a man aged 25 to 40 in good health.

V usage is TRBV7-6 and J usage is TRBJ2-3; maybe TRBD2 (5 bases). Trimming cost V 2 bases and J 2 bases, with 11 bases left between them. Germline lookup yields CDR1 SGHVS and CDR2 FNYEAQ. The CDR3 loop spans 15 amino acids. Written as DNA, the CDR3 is TGTGCCAGCAGCTTAAGCGGAGCCAACACAGATACGCAGTATTTT. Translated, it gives CASSLSGANTDTQYF.

The CDR3 sequence is CASSVDPVNTEAFF. CDR3 nucleotide sequence: TGTGCCAGCAGCGTAGATCCGGTAAACACTGAAGCTTTCTTT. The chain joins TRBV9 to TRBJ1-1; the D is unclear. Trimming took 0 bases from V and 2 from J, leaving 8 bases between them. CDR3 length equals 14 residues. From germline, CDR1 is SGDLS and CDR2 YYNGEE.

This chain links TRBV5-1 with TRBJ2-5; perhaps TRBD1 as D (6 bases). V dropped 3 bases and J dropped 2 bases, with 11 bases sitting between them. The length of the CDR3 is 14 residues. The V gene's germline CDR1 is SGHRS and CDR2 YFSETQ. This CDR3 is CASSSGQFQETQYF. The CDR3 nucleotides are TGCGCCAGCAGCTCCGGACAGTTTCAAGAGACCCAGTACTTC.

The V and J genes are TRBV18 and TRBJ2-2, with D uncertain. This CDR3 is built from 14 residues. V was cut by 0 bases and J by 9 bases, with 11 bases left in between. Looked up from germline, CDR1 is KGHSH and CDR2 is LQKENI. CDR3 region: CASSPPMTPRELFF. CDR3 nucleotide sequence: TGTGCCAGCTCACCACCGATGACACCCCGGGAGCTGTTTTTT.

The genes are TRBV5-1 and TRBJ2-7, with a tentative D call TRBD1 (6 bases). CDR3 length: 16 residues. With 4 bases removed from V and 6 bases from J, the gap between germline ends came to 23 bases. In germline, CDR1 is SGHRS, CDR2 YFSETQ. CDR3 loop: CASSLQPQPQGREQYF. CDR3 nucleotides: TGCGCCAGCAGCCTCCAGCCACAGCCCCAGGGGCGCGAGCAGTACTTC.

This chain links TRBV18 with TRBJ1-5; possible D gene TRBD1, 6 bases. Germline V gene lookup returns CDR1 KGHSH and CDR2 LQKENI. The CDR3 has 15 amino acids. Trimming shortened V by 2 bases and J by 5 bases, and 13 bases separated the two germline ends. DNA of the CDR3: TGTGCCAGCTCACCAAATGGGGCAGGGGATCAGCCCCAGCATTTT. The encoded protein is CASSPNGAGDQPQHF.

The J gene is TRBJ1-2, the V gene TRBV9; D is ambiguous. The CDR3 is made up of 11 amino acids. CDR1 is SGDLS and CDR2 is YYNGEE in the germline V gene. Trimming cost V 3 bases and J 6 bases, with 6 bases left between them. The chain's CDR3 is CASSAEDGYTF. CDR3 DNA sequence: TGTGCCAGCAGCGCCGAAGATGGCTACACCTTC. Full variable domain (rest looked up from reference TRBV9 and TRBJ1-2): DSGVTQTPKHLITATGQRVTLRCSPRSGDLSVYWYQQSLDQGLQFLIQYYNGEERAKGNILERFSAQQFPDLHSELNLSSLELGDSALYFCASSAEDGYTFGSGTRLTVV.

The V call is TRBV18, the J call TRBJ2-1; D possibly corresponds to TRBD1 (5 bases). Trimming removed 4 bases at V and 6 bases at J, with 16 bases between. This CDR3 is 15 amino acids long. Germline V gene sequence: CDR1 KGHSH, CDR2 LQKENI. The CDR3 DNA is TGTGCCAGCTCACTCGGCTCAGGGTTACGCAATGAGCAGTTCTTC. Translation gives CASSLGSGLRNEQFF.

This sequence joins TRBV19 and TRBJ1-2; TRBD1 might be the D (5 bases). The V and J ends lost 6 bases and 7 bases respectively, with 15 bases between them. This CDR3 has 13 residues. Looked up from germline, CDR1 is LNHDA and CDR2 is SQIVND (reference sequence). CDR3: CASRTGTWIGYTF. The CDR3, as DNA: TGTGCCAGTAGAACCGGGACGTGGATTGGCTACACCTTC.

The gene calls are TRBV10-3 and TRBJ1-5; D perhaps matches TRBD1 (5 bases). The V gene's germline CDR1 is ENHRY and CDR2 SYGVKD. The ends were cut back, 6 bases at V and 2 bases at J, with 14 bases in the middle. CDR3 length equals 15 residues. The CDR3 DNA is TGTGCCATCAGGCGGGACGATCTTCGCAATCAGCCCCAGCATTTT. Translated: CAIRRDDLRNQPQHF.

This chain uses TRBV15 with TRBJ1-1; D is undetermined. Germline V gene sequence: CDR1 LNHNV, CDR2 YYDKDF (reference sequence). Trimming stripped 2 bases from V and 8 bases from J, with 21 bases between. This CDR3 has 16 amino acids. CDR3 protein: CATSRTSETAWPEAFF. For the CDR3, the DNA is TGTGCCACCAGCAGAACCTCAGAAACAGCCTGGCCAGAAGCTTTCTTT.

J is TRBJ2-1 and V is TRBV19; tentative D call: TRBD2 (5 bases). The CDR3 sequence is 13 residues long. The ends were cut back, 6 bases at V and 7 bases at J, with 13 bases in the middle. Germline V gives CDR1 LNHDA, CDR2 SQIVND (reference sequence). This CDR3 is CASSTRAENEQFF. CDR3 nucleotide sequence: TGTGCCAGTAGCACTAGAGCGGAAAATGAGCAGTTCTTC. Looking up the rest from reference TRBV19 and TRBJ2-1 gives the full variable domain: DGGITQSPKYLFRKEGQNVTLSCEQNLNHDAMYWYRQDPGQGLRLIYYSQIVNDFQKGDIAEGYSVSREKKESFPLTVTSAQKNPTAFYLCASSTRAENEQFFGPGTRLTVL.

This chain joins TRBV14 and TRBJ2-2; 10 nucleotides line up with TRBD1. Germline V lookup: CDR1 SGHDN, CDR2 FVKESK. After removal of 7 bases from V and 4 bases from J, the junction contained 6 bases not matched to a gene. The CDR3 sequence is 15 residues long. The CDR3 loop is CASKGQGRGTGELFF. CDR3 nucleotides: TGTGCCAGCAAGGGACAGGGGAGAGGCACCGGGGAGCTGTTTTTT. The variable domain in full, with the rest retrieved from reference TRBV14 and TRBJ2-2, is EAGVTQFPSHSVIEKGQTVTLRCDPISGHDNLYWYRRVMGKEIKFLLHFVKESKQDESGMPNNRFLAERTGGTYSTLKVQPAELEDSGVYFCASKGQGRGTGELFFGEGSRLTVL.

The CDR3 region has the DNA TGTGCCAGCAGTTCGATGACAGGGGTCGGGGCCAACGTCCTGACTTTC. Translating it yields CASSSMTGVGANVLTF. V is TRBV27 and J is TRBJ2-6; 8 bases are a match to TRBD1. There are 16 residues in the CDR3. Unmatched junction bases numbered 6, after V lost 4 bases and J lost 4 bases. Germline loops: CDR1 MNHEY, CDR2 SMNVEV (reference sequence).

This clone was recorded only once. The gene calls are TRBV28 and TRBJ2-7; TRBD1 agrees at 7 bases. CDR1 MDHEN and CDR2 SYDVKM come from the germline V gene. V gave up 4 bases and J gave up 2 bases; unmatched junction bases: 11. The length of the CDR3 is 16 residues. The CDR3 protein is CASSSPRDRATYEQYF. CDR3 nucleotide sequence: TGTGCCAGCAGTTCCCCCCGAGACAGGGCCACCTACGAGCAGTACTTC.

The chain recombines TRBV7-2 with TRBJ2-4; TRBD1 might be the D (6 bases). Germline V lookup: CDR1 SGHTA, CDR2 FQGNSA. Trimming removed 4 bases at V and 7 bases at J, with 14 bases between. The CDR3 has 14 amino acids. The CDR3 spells CASSSQQGPNIQYF. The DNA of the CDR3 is TGTGCCAGCAGCTCTCAACAGGGACCCAACATTCAGTACTTC.

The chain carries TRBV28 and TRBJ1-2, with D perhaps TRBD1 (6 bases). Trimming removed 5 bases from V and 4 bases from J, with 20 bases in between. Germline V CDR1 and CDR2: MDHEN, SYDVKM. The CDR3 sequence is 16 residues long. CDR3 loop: CASSTTYREAIYGYTF. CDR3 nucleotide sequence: TGTGCCAGCAGTACCACCTACAGGGAGGCAATCTATGGCTACACCTTC.

CDR3 in amino acids: CATESVPVTGNTIYF. The CDR3 DNA reads as TGTGCCACGGAAAGCGTACCAGTCACTGGAAACACCATATATTTT. This rearrangement joins TRBV28 to TRBJ1-3, with D unresolved. Germline V lookup: CDR1 MDHEN, CDR2 SYDVKM. Between the trimmed V and J ends, which lost 10 bases and 2 bases, there was a span of 18 bases. The CDR3 extends over 15 amino acids.

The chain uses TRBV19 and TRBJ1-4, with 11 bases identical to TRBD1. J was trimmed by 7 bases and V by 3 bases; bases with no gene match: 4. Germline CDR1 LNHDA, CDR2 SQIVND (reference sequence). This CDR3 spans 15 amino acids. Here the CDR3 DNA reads TGTGCCAGTAGTATTTGGACAGGGGGCATTGAAAAACTGTTTTTT. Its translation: CASSIWTGGIEKLFF.

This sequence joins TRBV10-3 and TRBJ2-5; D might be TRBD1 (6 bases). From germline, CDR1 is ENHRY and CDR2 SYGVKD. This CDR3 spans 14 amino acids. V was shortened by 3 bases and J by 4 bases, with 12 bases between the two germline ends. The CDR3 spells CAISEWGQRETQYF. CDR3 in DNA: TGTGCCATCAGTGAATGGGGGCAGCGAGAGACCCAGTACTTC.

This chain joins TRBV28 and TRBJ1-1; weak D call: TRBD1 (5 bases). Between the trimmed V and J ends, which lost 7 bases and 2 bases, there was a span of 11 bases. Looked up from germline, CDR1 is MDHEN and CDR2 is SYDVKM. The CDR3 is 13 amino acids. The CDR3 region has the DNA TGTGCCAGCACCGACGGGGGAAACACTGAAGCTTTCTTT. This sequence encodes CASTDGGNTEAFF.

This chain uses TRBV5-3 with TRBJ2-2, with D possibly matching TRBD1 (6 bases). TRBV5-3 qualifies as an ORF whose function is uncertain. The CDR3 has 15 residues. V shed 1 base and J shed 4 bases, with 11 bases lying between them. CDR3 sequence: CARSLTGLGTGELFF. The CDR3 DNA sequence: TGTGCCAGAAGCTTGACAGGGTTGGGCACCGGGGAGCTGTTTTTT.

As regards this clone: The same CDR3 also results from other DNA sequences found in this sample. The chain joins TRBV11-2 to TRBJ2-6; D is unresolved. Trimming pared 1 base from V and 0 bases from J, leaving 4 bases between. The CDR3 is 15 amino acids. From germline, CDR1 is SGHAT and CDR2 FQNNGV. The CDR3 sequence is CASSLAGSGANVLTF. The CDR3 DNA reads TGTGCCAGCAGCTTAGCCGGCTCTGGGGCCAACGTCCTGACTTTC.

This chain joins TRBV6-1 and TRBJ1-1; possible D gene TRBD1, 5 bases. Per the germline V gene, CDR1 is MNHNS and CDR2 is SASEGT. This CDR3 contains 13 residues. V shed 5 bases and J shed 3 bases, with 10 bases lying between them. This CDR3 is CASSLTGHTEAFF. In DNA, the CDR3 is TGTGCCAGCAGTCTCACAGGACACACTGAAGCTTTCTTT.

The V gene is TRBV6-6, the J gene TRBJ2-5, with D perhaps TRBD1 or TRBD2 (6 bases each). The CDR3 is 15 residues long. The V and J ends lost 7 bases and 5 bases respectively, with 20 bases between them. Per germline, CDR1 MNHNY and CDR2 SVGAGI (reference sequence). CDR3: CASTLSPGAPETQYF. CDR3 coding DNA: TGTGCCAGCACTCTCTCCCCGGGGGCCCCGGAGACCCAGTACTTC.

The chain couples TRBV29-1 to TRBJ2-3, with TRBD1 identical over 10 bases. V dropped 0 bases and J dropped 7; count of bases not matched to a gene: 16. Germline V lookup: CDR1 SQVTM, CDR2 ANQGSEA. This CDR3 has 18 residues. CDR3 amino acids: CSVEDQTLPGQGWNTQYF. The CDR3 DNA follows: TGCAGCGTTGAAGATCAGACCTTACCGGGACAGGGGTGGAATACGCAGTATTTT.

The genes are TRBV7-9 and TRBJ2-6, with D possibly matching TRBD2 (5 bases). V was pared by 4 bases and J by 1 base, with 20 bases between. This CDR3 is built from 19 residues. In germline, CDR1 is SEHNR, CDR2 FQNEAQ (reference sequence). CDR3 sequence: CASSSTTSPLKSGANVLTF. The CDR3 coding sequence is TGTGCCAGCAGCTCGACCACTAGTCCCCTTAAATCTGGGGCCAACGTCCTGACTTTC.

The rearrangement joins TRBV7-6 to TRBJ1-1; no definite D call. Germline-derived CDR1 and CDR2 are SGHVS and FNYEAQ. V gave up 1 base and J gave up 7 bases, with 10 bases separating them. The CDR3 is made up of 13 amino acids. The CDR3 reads CASSLGLSSEAFF. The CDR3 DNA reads TGTGCCAGCAGCTTAGGTCTAAGTAGTGAAGCTTTCTTT.

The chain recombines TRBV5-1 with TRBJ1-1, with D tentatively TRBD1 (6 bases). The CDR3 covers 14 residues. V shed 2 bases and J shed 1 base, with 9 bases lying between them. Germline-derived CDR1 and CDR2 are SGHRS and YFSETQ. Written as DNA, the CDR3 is TGCGCCAGCAGCTTCATGGGACAGAACACTGAAGCTTTCTTT. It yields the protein CASSFMGQNTEAFF.

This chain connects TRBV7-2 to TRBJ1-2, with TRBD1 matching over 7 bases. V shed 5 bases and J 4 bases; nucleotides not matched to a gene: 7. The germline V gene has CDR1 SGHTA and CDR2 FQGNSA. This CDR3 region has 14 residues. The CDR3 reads CASSLKGQTYGYTF. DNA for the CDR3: TGTGCCAGCAGCCTGAAGGGACAGACCTATGGCTACACCTTC.

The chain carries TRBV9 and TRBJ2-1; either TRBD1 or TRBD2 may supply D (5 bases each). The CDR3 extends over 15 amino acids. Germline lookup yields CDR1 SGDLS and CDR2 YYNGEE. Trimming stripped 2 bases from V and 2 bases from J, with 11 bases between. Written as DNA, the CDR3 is TGTGCCAGCAGCGTTTCGGGGCGAACCTACAATGAGCAGTTCTTC. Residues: CASSVSGRTYNEQFF.

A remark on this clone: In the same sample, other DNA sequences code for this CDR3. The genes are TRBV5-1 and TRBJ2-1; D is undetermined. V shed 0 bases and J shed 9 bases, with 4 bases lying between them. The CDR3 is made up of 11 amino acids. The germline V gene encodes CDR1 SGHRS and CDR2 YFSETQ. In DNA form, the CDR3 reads TGCGCCAGCAGCTTGGGAGGTGAGCAGTTCTTC. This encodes CASSLGGEQFF.